This entry features one T cell receptor beta chain sequence. Its cognate antigen is unknown. This record belongs to a study of T cell responses to AZD1222 COVID-19 vaccine. Regarding the study as a whole: Clonal diversity was possibly underestimated; the donors were predominantly white British and more often female. Among spike-specific TCRs, nearly half reportedly target unmutated variant regions. Just a handful of people given AZD1222 tested seropositive at baseline.

The data were produced by immunoSEQ multiplex PCR, yet TCRdb's version contains in-frame clones alone and is incomplete. The data hold 80,000 to 100,000 clones, with around 87% observed a single time. Germline values: CDR1 MNHEY, CDR2 SVGAGI. V was clipped by 0 bases and J by 6 bases; unmatched bases: 5. The CDR3 is made up of 15 amino acids. The clonotype comes from an adult who received the AZD1222 COVID-19 vaccine. This sample comprised peripheral blood, obtained 28 days after the second AZD1222 dose. The rearrangement links TRBV6-5 to TRBJ2-1; 7 bases line up with TRBD2. CDR3: CASSYSPSGGNEQFF. The CDR3 DNA is TGTGCCAGCAGTTACTCCCCTAGCGGAGGCAATGAGCAGTTCTTC.